This T cell receptor beta chain originates from a study of STAT5B mutations in CD4+ large granular lymphocyte leukemia. Sequencing was at survey level. Profiled with immunoSEQ multiplex PCR; TCRdb holds only in-frame clones, not every one. Counted here are 20,000 to 25,000 clones, 79% occurring once; the ten biggest clones make up roughly 0.43%. This clone occurred once. Its antigen is unknown. This CDR3 comprises 14 residues. The germline gives CDR1 SGHNT, CDR2 YYREEE (reference sequence). V dropped 3 bases and J dropped 2 bases, with 12 bases sitting between them. The study, taken as a whole, reports: No patients shared main leukemic clonotypes, though roughly 25% appeared at low frequency elsewhere. CD4-sorted patient repertoires seemed more clonal than healthy CD4+ repertoires.

Sequenced sample: CD4+ T cells from blood buffy coats. V is TRBV5-4 and J is TRBJ2-7; D ambiguous. The receptor comes from a human donor in good health. CDR3 loop: CASSSSGPAYEQYF. The DNA of the CDR3 is TGTGCCAGCAGCTCGTCCGGTCCCGCCTACGAGCAGTACTTC.